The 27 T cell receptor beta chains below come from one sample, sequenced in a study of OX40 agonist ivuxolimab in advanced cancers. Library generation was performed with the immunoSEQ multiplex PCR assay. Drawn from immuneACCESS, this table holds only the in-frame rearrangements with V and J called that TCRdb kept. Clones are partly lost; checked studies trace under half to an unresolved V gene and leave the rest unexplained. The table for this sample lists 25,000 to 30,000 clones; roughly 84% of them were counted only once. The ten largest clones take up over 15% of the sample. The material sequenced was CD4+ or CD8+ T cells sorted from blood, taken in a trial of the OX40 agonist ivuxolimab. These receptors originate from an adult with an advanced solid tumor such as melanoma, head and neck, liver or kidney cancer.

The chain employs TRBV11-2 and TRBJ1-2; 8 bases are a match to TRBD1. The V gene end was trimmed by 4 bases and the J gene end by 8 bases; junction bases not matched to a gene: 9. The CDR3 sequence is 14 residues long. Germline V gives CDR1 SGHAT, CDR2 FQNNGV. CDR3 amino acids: CASSSGQALGGYTF. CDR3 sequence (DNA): TGTGCCAGCAGCTCGGGACAGGCCCTGGGGGGCTACACCTTC.

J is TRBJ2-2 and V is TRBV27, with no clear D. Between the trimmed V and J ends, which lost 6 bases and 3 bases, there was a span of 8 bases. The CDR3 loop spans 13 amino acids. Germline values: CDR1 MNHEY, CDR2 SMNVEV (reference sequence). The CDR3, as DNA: TGTGCCAGCAGCCCGATGGACACCGGGGAGCTGTTTTTT. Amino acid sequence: CASSPMDTGELFF.

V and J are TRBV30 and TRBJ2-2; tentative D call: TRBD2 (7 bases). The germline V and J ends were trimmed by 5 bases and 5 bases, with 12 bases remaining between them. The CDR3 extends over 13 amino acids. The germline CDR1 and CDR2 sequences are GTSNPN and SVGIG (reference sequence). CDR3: CAWAQGGTGELFF. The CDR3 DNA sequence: TGTGCCTGGGCACAGGGAGGGACCGGGGAGCTGTTTTTT.

In nucleotides, the CDR3 is TGTGCCAGCAGTGAAGGGGGGGCGGATTTTGAAAAACTGTTTTTT. It is translated as CASSEGGADFEKLFF. This chain connects TRBV5-5 to TRBJ1-4; TRBD1 might be the D (6 bases). CDR1 and CDR2 (germline): SGHKS, YYEKEE (reference sequence). Trimming left V 5 bases short and J 7 bases short, with 18 bases between. This CDR3 has 15 residues.

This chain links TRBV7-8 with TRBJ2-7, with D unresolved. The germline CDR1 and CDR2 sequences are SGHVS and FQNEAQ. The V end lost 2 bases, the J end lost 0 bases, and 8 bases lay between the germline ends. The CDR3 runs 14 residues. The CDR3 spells CASSLQRVSYEQYF. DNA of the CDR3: TGTGCCAGCAGCTTACAACGGGTCTCCTACGAGCAGTACTTC.

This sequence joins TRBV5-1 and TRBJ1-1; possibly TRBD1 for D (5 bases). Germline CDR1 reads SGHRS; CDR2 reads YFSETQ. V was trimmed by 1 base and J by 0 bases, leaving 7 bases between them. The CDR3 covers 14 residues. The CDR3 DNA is TGCGCCAGCAGCTTGTGGGACTTGAACACTGAAGCTTTCTTT. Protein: CASSLWDLNTEAFF. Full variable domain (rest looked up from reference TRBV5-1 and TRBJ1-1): KAGVTQTPRYLIKTRGQQVTLSCSPISGHRSVSWYQQTPGQGLQFLFEYFSETQRNKGNFPGRFSGRQFSNSRSEMNVSTLELGDSALYLCASSLWDLNTEAFFGQGTRLTVV.

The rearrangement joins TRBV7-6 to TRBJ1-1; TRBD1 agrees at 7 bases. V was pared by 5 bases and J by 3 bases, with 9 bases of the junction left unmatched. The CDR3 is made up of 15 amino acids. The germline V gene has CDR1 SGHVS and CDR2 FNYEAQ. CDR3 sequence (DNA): TGTGCCAGCAGCGTCACAGGGGCAAAAGACACTGAAGCTTTCTTT. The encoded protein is CASSVTGAKDTEAFF.

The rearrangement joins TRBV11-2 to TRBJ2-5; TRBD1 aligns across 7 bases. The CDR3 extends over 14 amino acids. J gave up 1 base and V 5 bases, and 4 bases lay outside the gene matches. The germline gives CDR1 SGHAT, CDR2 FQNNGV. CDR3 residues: CASSNWDSQETQYF. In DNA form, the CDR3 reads TGTGCCAGCAGCAACTGGGACAGCCAAGAGACCCAGTACTTC.

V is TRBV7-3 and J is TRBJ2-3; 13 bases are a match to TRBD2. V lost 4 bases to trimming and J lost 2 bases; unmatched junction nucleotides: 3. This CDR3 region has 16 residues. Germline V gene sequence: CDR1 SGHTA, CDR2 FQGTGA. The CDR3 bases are TGTGCCAGCAGCTATACTAGCGGGAGGGCCACAGATACGCAGTATTTT. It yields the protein CASSYTSGRATDTQYF.

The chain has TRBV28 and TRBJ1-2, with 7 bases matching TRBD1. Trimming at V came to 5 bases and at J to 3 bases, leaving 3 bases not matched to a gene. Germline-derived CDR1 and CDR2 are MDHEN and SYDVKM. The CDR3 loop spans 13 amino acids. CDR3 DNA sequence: TGTGCCAGCAGTACAGGGGCCTACTATGGCTACACCTTC. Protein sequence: CASSTGAYYGYTF.

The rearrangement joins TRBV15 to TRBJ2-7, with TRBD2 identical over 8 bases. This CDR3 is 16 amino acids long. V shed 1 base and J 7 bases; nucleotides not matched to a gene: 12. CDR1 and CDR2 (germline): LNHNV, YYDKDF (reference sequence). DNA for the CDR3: TGTGCCACCAGCAGAGGTGCGGTGTTAGCGGGACGGGAGCAGTACTTC. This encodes CATSRGAVLAGREQYF.

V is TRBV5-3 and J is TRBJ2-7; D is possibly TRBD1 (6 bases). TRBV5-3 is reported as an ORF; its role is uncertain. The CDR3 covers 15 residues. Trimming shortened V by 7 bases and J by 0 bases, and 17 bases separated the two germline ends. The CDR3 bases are TGTGCCAGAGCGAAGAGGGGGATATCCTCCTACGAGCAGTACTTC. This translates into CARAKRGISSYEQYF.

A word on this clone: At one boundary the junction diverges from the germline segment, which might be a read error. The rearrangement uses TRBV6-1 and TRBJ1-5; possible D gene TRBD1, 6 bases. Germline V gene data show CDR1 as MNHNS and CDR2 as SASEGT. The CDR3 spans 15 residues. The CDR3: CASREGGGGNQPQHF. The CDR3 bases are TGTGCCAGCAGAGAAGGGGGAGGAGGCAATCAGCCCCAGCATTTT.

CDR3 sequence reads: CASSIGGEETQYF. The CDR3 DNA follows: TGTGCCAGTAGTATCGGGGGAGAAGAGACCCAGTACTTC. V and J are TRBV19 and TRBJ2-5; possible D gene TRBD2, 6 bases. The CDR3 is 13 residues long. CDR1 and CDR2 from the germline V gene are LNHDA and SQIVND (reference sequence). V gave up 3 bases and J gave up 3 bases, with 8 bases separating them. Full variable domain (missing parts from reference TRBV19 and TRBJ2-5): DGGITQSPKYLFRKEGQNVTLSCEQNLNHDAMYWYRQDPGQGLRLIYYSQIVNDFQKGDIAEGYSVSREKKESFPLTVTSAQKNPTAFYLCASSIGGEETQYFGPGTRLLVL.

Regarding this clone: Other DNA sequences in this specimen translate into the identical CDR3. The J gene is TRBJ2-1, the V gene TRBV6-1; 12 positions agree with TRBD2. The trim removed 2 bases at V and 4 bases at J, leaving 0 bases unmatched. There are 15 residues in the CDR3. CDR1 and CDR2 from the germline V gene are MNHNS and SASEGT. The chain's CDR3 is CASSELAGGYNEQFF. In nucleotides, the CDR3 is TGTGCCAGCAGTGAACTAGCGGGAGGGTACAATGAGCAGTTCTTC.

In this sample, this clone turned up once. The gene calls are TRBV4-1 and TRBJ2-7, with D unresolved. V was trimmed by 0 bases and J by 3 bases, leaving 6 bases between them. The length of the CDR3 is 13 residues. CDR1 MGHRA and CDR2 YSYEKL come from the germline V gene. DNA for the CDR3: TGCGCCAGCAGCCAAGAATTCCTCTACGAGCAGTACTTC. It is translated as CASSQEFLYEQYF.

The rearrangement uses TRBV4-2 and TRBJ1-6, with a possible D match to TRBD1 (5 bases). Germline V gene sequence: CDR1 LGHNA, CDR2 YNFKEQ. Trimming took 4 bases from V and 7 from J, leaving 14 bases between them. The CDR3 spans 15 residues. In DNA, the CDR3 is TGTGCCAGCAGCCCTCGGGAACCAGGGAATTCACCCCTCCACTTT. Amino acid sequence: CASSPREPGNSPLHF.

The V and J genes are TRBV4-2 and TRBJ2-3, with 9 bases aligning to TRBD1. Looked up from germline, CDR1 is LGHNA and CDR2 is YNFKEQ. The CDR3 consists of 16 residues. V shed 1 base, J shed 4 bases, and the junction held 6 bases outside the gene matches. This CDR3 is CASSQAPGQGPDTQYF. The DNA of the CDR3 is TGTGCCAGCAGCCAAGCCCCGGGACAGGGACCAGATACGCAGTATTTT.

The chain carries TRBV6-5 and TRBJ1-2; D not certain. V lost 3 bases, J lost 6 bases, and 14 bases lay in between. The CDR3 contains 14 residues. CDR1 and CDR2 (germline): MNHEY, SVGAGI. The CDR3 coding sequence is TGTGCCAGCAGTTATAATACGAGGGAAGATGGCTACACCTTC. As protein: CASSYNTREDGYTF.

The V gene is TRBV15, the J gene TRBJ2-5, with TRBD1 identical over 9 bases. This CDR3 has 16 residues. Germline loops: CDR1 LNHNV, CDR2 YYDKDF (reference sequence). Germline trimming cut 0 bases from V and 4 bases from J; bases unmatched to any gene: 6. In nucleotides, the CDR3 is TGTGCCACCAGCAGAGAGAGGGACAGGGAGGGAGAGACCCAGTACTTC. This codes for CATSRERDREGETQYF.

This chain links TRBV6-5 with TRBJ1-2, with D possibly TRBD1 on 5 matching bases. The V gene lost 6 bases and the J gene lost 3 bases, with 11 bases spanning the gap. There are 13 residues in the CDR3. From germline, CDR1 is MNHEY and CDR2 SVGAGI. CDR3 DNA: TGTGCCAGCAGACAGGAAAATGACTATGGCTACACCTTC. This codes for CASRQENDYGYTF.

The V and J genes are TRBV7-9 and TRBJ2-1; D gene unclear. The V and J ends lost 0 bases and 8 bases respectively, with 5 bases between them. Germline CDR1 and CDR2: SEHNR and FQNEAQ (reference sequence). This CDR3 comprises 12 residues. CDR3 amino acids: CASSLASYEQFF. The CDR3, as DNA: TGTGCCAGCAGCTTAGCATCCTATGAGCAGTTCTTC.

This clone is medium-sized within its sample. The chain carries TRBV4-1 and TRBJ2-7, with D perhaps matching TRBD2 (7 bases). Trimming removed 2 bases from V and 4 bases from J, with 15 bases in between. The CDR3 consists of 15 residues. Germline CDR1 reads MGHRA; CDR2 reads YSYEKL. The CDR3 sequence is CASSQMRGGIYEQYF. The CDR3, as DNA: TGCGCCAGCAGCCAAATGAGGGGGGGCATTTACGAGCAGTACTTC.

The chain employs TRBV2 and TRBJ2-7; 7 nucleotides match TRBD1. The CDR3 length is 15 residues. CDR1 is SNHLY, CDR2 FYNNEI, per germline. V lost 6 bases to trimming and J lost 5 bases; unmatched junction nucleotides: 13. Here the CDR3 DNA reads TGTGCCAGCAGACCTGGACAGGCTGTCCGGAACGAGCAGTACTTC. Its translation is CASRPGQAVRNEQYF.

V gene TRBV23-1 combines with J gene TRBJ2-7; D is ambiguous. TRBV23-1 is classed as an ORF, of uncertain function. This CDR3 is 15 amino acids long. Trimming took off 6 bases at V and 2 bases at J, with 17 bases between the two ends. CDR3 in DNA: TGCGCCAGCAGCCAACCGGGCCTCCCGCCCTACGAGCAGTACTTC. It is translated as CASSQPGLPPYEQYF.

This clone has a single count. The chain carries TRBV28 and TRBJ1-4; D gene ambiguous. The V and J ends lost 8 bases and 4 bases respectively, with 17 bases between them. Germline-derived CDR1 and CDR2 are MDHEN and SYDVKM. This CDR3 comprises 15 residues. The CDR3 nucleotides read TGTGCCAGCTCCAAGTTGCAGGTTTTTAATGAAAAACTGTTTTTT. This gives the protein CASSKLQVFNEKLFF.

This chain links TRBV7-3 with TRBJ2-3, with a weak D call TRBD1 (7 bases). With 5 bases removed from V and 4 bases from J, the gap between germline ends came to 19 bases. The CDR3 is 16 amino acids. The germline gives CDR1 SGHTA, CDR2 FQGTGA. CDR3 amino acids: CASSLIGGGAADTQYF. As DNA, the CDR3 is TGTGCCAGCAGCCTTATAGGAGGGGGCGCGGCAGATACGCAGTATTTT.